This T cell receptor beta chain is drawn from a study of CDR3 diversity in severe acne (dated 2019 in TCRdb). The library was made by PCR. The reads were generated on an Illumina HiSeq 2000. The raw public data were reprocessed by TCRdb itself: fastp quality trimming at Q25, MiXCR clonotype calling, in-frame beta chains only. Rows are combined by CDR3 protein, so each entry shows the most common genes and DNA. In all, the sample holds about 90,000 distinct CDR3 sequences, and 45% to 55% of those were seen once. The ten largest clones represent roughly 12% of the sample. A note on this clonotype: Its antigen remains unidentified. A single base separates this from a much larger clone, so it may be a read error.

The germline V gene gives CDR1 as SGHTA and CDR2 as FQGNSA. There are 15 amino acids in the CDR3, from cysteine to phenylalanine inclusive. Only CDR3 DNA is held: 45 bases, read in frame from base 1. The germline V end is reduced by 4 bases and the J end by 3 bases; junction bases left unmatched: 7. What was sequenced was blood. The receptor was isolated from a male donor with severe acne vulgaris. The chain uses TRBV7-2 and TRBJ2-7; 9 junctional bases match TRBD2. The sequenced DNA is TGTGCCAGCAGCTGGGCGGGAGGGGAGGACTACGAGCAGTACTTC. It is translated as CASSWAGGEDYEQYF.